The sequence of this TCR beta chain was determined in a study of control samples from healthy donors and cancer patients. The V and J ends lost 0 bases and 7 bases respectively, with 13 bases between them. This CDR3 region has 15 residues. The germline V gene encodes CDR1 MNHEY and CDR2 SMNVEV (reference sequence). Repertoires were generated with immunoSEQ multiplex PCR, while TCRdb's copy carries only in-frame clones and drops some. The sample lists approximately 82,000 clones, 93% occurring once. Material for sequencing was PBMCs. The chain recombines TRBV27 with TRBJ1-3; possible D gene TRBD1, 5 bases. This TCR was recovered from a woman in her thirties or forties with lung cancer. The CDR3 bases are TGTGCCAGCAGTTTATCGTCTAGGGGAGGTAACACCATATATTTT. Translated, it gives CASSLSSRGGNTIYF.